Listed below are T cell receptor beta chains from one sample, sequenced in a study of shared clonotypes between healthy human individuals. Assay used: immunoSEQ multiplex PCR; TCRdb lists only in-frame clones, some missing. The table includes hundreds of thousands of clones, roughly 73% detected once. The sequenced sample consisted of memory CD4+ T cells sorted from blood. Source of these receptors: a woman in her thirties in good health. The CDR3 runs from the conserved cysteine through the conserved F or W. Clone size is stated in some rows and not others, as once, few, many or a class when expanded.

TRBJ1-2 | NA | TRBV5-6 | CASSLRGGYGYTF
TRBJ2-5 | many | TRBV7-9 | CASSPPAGQETQYF
TRBJ2-1 | NA | TRBV6-5 | CASRLQGAYNEQFF
TRBJ1-1 | NA | TRBV11-2 | CASSRGDGSTEAFF
TRBJ2-7 | NA | TRBV28 | CASSSPRTSGSAYEQYF
TRBJ1-2 | NA | TRBV5-1 | CASSLAPPGQSTDGYTF
TRBJ2-2 | NA | TRBV5-8 | CASSLASASDSNTGELFF
TRBJ2-1 | NA | TRBV19 | CAREVDREGGGEQFF
TRBJ2-1 | NA | TRBV6-5 | CASSYPGGSNEQFF
TRBJ2-1 | NA | TRBV7-2 | CASSSPYGTSGILDEQFF
TRBJ2-5 | many | TRBV9 | CASSVRAGTQETQYF
TRBJ2-7 | NA | TRBV25-1 | CASRPDRGGYEQYF
TRBJ1-1 | NA | TRBV7-3 | CASSVGQNTEAFF
TRBJ2-7 | NA | TRBV6-1 | CASVGGQNYEQYF
TRBJ1-1 | NA | TRBV10-1 | CASSYGSMKPEAFF
TRBJ2-1 | NA | TRBV30 | CAWSRDLADEQFF
TRBJ1-5 | NA | TRBV6-6 | CASSYMGRDQPQHF
TRBJ1-5 | NA | TRBV6-6 | CASSYRGNQPQHF
TRBJ1-5 | NA | TRBV6-6 | CASTQSGNQPQHF
TRBJ2-5 | many | TRBV28 | CATHTGLLQETQYF
TRBJ1-1 | NA | TRBV29-1 | CSADREVTEAFF
TRBJ2-1 | NA | TRBV10-1 | CASSERTGGYNEQFF
TRBJ2-7 | NA | TRBV28 | CASTLGRGVREQYF
TRBJ2-7 | NA | TRBV5-1 | CASSLTTGLHEQYF
TRBJ1-4 | few | TRBV15 | CATSRAKQGATEKLFF
TRBJ2-5 | NA | TRBV11-2 | CASSALAGGQETQYF
TRBJ1-3 | NA | TRBV7-2 | CASSNQGGNSGNTIYF
TRBJ2-1 | NA | TRBV28 | CASSYTDLVFEQFF
TRBJ2-7 | NA | TRBV18 | CASSSGQVGSYEQYF
TRBJ2-5 | NA | TRBV11-3 | CASSLGQTQQETQYF
TRBJ1-5 | NA | TRBV6-1 | CASSVDTYQPQHF
TRBJ2-1 | NA | TRBV6-5 | CASSYSSDNEQFF
TRBJ2-2 | NA | TRBV28 | CASSWGGTTNTGELFF
TRBJ2-7 | NA | TRBV6-1 | CASSKVTYEQYF
TRBJ2-7 | NA | TRBV6-1 | CASSGNRRYEQYF
TRBJ2-7 | NA | TRBV4-1 | CASSPGLAFTYEQYF
TRBJ1-1 | once | TRBV25-1 | CASSERTQANTEAFF
TRBJ2-7 | NA | TRBV28 | CASSLGPAGYEQYF
TRBJ1-1 | NA | TRBV21-1 | CASSHPGNTEAFF
TRBJ2-7 | NA | TRBV10-1 | CASRGTGPPTYEQYF
TRBJ2-7 | once | TRBV28 | CASSFGQGHEQYF
TRBJ2-3 | many | TRBV2 | CASRGGQGFLTDTQYF
TRBJ2-1 | NA | TRBV14 | CASSRPLPRNNEQFF
TRBJ2-1 | once | TRBV5-1 | CASSLAKYNEQFF
TRBJ2-2 | NA | TRBV4-1 | CASSRDSANTGELFF
TRBJ2-7 | NA | TRBV6-6 | CASTQDAAGFYEQYF
TRBJ2-4 | NA | TRBV28 | CASTPTGRGLAKNIQYF
TRBJ2-7 | NA | TRBV7-9 | CASSLVQGVDEQYF
TRBJ1-1 | NA | TRBV7-9 | CASSSGLNTEAFF
TRBJ2-6 | NA | TRBV5-4 | CASSPGLGRGVFSGANVLTF
TRBJ2-7 | NA | TRBV18 | CASSPDYSSYEQYF
TRBJ2-1 | NA | TRBV6-1 | CASSEPGQAYNEQFF
TRBJ1-2 | NA | TRBV5-1 | CASSLRTGSDGYTF
TRBJ2-7 | NA | TRBV5-5 | CASSLGRAYEQYF
TRBJ2-1 | NA | TRBV20-1 | CSATPGNEQFF